The table lists the clone carrying this TCR beta chain with a few counts. The CDR3 runs to 12 residues. V was trimmed by 5 bases and J by 6 bases, leaving 9 bases between them. This record belongs to a study of quantifying T cell responses using KT2 cells. Background on the study: Reverse transcription used primers in the TCR alpha and beta constant regions.

A single-stranded UMI oligo with SP2 sequence was ligated to cDNA 3' ends. The first PCR ran three to four cycles with an equimolar RC1.1 and RC1.2 beta primer mix. TCRdb re-analysed the UMI-ligation and nested PCR reads in MiXCR, keeping a single row per CDR3 protein. This table has around 50,000 distinct CDR3 sequences, approximately 10% appearing once. This clonotype was sampled from a human donor. The chain joins TRBV12-3 or TRBV12-4 to TRBJ2-3; D ambiguous. The sample was PBMCs spiked with cells of the T cell clone KT2. CDR3 protein: CASSPPVDTQYF. The CDR3 nucleotides read TGTGCCAGCAGTCCCCCCGTCGATACGCAGTATTTT.